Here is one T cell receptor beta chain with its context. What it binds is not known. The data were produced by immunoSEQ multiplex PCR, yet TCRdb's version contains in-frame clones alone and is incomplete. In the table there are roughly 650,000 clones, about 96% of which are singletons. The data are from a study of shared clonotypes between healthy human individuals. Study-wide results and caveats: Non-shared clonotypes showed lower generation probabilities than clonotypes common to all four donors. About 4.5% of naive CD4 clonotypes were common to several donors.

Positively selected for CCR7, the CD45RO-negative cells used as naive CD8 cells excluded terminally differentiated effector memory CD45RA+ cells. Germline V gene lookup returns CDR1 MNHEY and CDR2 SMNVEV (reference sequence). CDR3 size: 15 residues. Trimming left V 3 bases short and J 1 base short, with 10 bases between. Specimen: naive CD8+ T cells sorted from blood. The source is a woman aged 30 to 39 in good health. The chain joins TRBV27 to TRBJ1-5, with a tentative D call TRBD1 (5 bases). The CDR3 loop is CASSFSGESNQPQHF. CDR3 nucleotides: TGTGCCAGCAGTTTTTCGGGGGAAAGCAATCAGCCCCAGCATTTT.